Below, 19 T cell receptor beta chains from the same sample are listed, as sequenced in a study of T cells in Graves' hyperthyroidism and ophthalmopathy (dated by TCRdb to between 2018 and 2021). The library was prepared using multiplex PCR. Sequencing instrument: Illumina HiSeq 2000. Amplification of TCR beta CDR3 regions was carried out from RNA transcripts. For the first round of RT-PCR on the TCR CDR3, the HTBI primer set was used together with the Qiagen OneStep RT-PCR kit. TCRdb trimmed public reads at Q25 via fastp, called clones via MiXCR and kept in-frame beta chains. Identical CDR3 proteins give one entry, which carries the most common genes and DNA. Counted in this sample were about 500,000 distinct CDR3 sequences; approximately 16% of them appeared once. The top ten hold approximately 30% of the sample. The sequenced sample consisted of blood. These receptors were collected from a woman under 40 with Graves' ophthalmopathy.

The rearrangement joins TRBV4-3 to TRBJ1-3, with D unresolved. Trimming removed 5 bases at V and 0 bases at J, with 11 bases between. CDR1 is LGHNA and CDR2 is YSLEER in the germline V gene. This CDR3 has 15 residues. DNA of the CDR3: TGCGCCAGCAGCTACGGACGGAGCTCTGGAAACACCATATATTTT. Encoded protein: CASSYGRSSGNTIYF.

The J gene is TRBJ2-7, the V gene TRBV12-3 or TRBV12-4; 8 bases agree with TRBD1. The CDR3 is made up of 13 amino acids. The V and J ends lost 7 bases and 3 bases, in that order; junction bases with no gene match: 5. The CDR3 DNA is TGTGCCAGCAAAAAGACAGGGGACTACGAGCAGTACTTC. It is translated as CASKKTGDYEQYF.

This clonotype was observed many times. The chain uses TRBV5-1 and TRBJ2-1; 9 positions match TRBD2. This CDR3 has 15 amino acids. CDR1 is SGHRS, CDR2 YFSETQ, per germline. Trimming at V came to 4 bases and at J to 8 bases, leaving 10 bases not matched to a gene. The CDR3 DNA reads TGCGCCAGCAGCGGGGAAGCGGGAGGAGTCGATGAGCAGTTCTTC. It is translated as CASSGEAGGVDEQFF.

The V call is TRBV24-1, the J call TRBJ2-1; 16 nucleotides align to TRBD2. Germline values: CDR1 KGHDR, CDR2 SFDVKD. Trimming removed 9 bases from V and 6 bases from J; junction bases left unmatched: 4. The CDR3 is 15 amino acids. CDR3 in DNA: TGTGCCACCCAGGGACTAGCGGGAGGGCCCAATGAGCAGTTCTTC. Protein: CATQGLAGGPNEQFF.

This clonotype was seen at least ten times. The rearrangement uses TRBV27 and TRBJ2-7, with a tentative D call TRBD2 (5 bases). The CDR3 covers 12 residues. The germline gives CDR1 MNHEY, CDR2 SMNVEV (reference sequence). Trimming stripped 4 bases from V and 8 bases from J, with 12 bases between. The CDR3 coding sequence is TGTGCCAGCAGTTCAGGACTCCTCCAGCAGTACTTC. It encodes CASSSGLLQQYF.

The J gene is TRBJ2-3, the V gene TRBV13, with a weak D call TRBD2 (5 bases). CDR3 length: 14 amino acids. Trimming stripped 0 bases from V and 2 bases from J, with 6 bases between. Germline V gene lookup returns CDR1 PRHDT and CDR2 FYEKMQ (reference sequence). The CDR3 sequence: CASSLGSDTDTQYF. DNA for the CDR3: TGTGCCAGCAGCTTAGGTAGCGACACAGATACGCAGTATTTT.

This clonotype was detected many times. The chain has TRBV6-1 and TRBJ1-5, with 7 bases that match TRBD1. After removal of 5 bases from V and 4 bases from J, the junction contained 17 bases not matched to a gene. The CDR3 has 18 residues. Germline V gene sequence: CDR1 MNHNS, CDR2 SASEGT. The CDR3 DNA reads TGTGCCAGCAGTCCCGCCGGTGCTCGGACAGGAATGAATCAGCCCCAGCATTTT. Protein sequence: CASSPAGARTGMNQPQHF.

The chain carries TRBV28 and TRBJ2-7; 7 bases fit TRBD1. With 6 bases clipped from V and 5 bases from J, the junction kept 16 bases outside the gene matches. CDR3 length: 16 amino acids. Germline CDR1 reads MDHEN; CDR2 reads SYDVKM. In DNA form, the CDR3 reads TGTGCCAGCAGAGAGGTGACAGGGAGTTGGTCTAACGAGCAGTACTTC. The encoded protein is CASREVTGSWSNEQYF.

This clonotype appeared many times. The J gene is TRBJ1-4, the V gene TRBV12-3 or TRBV12-4, with D perhaps matching TRBD1 (5 bases). CDR3 length: 11 amino acids. Trimming shortened V by 6 bases and J by 8 bases, and 7 bases separated the two germline ends. As DNA, the CDR3 is TGTGCCAGCAGGGGACCCGAAAAACTGTTTTTT. Encoded protein: CASRGPEKLFF.

This clonotype was detected ten times or more. The chain is built from TRBV28 and TRBJ1-1; unclear D gene. Trimming removed 8 bases from V and 1 base from J, with 23 bases in between. The germline V gene has CDR1 MDHEN and CDR2 SYDVKM. The CDR3 sequence is 17 residues long. The CDR3 DNA sequence: TGTGCCAGCCGAAACAGAATCACAGAAAGAGAGAACACTGAAGCTTTCTTT. Amino acids: CASRNRITERENTEAFF.

As to this clonotype: A much larger clone sits a single nucleotide away, making a read error possible. V usage is TRBV20-1 and J usage is TRBJ2-7, with D unclear. The CDR3 length is 13 residues. Germline CDR1 is DFQATT and CDR2 is SNEGSKA (reference sequence). CDR3 bases: TGCAGTGCTAGAGTCGCAGCCACCTACGAGCAGAACTTC. Protein: CSARVAATYEQNF.

This clonotype appeared once. The chain has TRBV24-1 and TRBJ2-1; D is perhaps TRBD2 (6 bases). The V end was cut by 1 base, the J end by 8 bases, with 14 bases between. This CDR3 has 15 amino acids. The germline CDR1 and CDR2 sequences are KGHDR and SFDVKD. CDR3 bases: TGTGCCACCAGTGATTTTAGGCGGGAAAGTTATGAGCAGTTCTTC. Protein product: CATSDFRRESYEQFF.

This clonotype was counted a few times. The CDR3 region has the DNA TGTGCCAGCAGTTACTCGGTGTTAAGTAACGAGCAGTACTTC. Translation: CASSYSVLSNEQYF. This chain connects TRBV6-5 to TRBJ2-7; no clear D. V lost 0 bases and J 5 bases, leaving 11 bases between the germline ends. Germline-derived CDR1 and CDR2 are MNHEY and SVGAGI. The CDR3 is 14 amino acids.

This clonotype was counted many times. The genes are TRBV5-1 and TRBJ2-7, with a tentative D call TRBD1 (6 bases). This CDR3 has 16 amino acids. Germline V gene lookup returns CDR1 SGHRS and CDR2 YFSETQ. V lost 4 bases to trimming and J lost 1 base, with 18 bases between them. CDR3 protein: CASSLVLGGESYEQYF. The CDR3 bases are TGCGCCAGCAGCCTGGTCTTAGGGGGTGAATCCTACGAGCAGTACTTC.

The genes are TRBV5-1 and TRBJ1-1, with D possibly being TRBD1 (5 bases). The CDR3 has 16 residues. The V and J ends lost 0 bases and 3 bases respectively, with 15 bases between them. Germline CDR1 reads SGHRS; CDR2 reads YFSETQ. CDR3 in DNA: TGCGCCAGCAGCTTGGATCCAGGGTTGGGAGACACTGAAGCTTTCTTT. Protein: CASSLDPGLGDTEAFF.

This clonotype has just a few counts. This chain joins TRBV2 and TRBJ2-5, with 16 nucleotides matching TRBD2. Trimming removed 4 bases from V and 11 bases from J; junction bases left unmatched: 10. The CDR3 consists of 16 residues. Per the germline V gene, CDR1 is SNHLY and CDR2 is FYNNEI. CDR3 nucleotides: TGTGCCAGCAGTGTCTCCCTCGGGACTAGCGGGAGGGGTCAGTACTTC. This translates into CASSVSLGTSGRGQYF.

This clonotype was picked up a small number of times. The V gene is TRBV7-2, the J gene TRBJ2-6; D remains ambiguous. Germline CDR1 reads SGHTA; CDR2 reads FQGNSA. The CDR3 has 14 residues. V lost 7 bases and J lost 1, with 8 bases in between. The CDR3 nucleotides are TGTGCCAGCACCCACGTTTCTGGGGCCAACGTCCTGACTTTC. Translation: CASTHVSGANVLTF.

Worth noting for this clonotype: One end of the junction varies from germline; a read error may be responsible. The chain has TRBV6-2 or TRBV6-3 and TRBJ2-6; 9 bases are shared with TRBD1. The length of the CDR3 is 17 residues. Germline assignment: CDR1 MNHEY and CDR2 SVGEGT. The CDR3 region is CASSPIGTGFAANALTF. The CDR3 region has the DNA TGTGCCAGCAGTCCGATCGGGACAGGGTTTGCGGCCAACGCCCTGACTTTC.

Ten or more counts support this clonotype. The chain combines TRBV12-5 with TRBJ2-7, with D perhaps matching TRBD1 (6 bases). CDR1 is LGHNT, CDR2 FRNRAP, per germline. Trimming shortened V by 2 bases and J by 1 base, and 12 bases separated the two germline ends. This CDR3 is 15 amino acids long. CDR3: CASGLKGDPSYEQYF. CDR3 bases: TGTGCTAGTGGTTTGAAGGGGGACCCTTCCTACGAGCAGTACTTC.